The 25 T cell receptor beta chains below all came from one sample that was sequenced in a study of early T cells in non-severe SARS-CoV-2 infection. TCRdb independently ran MiXCR on the 5' RACE reads; one entry per CDR3 protein. The data show around 100,000 distinct CDR3 sequences, roughly 17% seen once. The sample consisted of whole blood. Receptor source: an adult who was a healthcare worker with PCR-confirmed SARS-CoV-2 infection or an uninfected control (not recorded which).

In its sample, this clonotype was seen a few times. The chain carries TRBV18 and TRBJ1-1, with 9 bases identical to TRBD1. V lost 3 bases and J lost 7; bases outside the gene matches: 6. The CDR3 extends over 14 amino acids. The germline gives CDR1 KGHSH, CDR2 LQKENI. The CDR3 sequence: CASSPMRDRVEAFF. The DNA for the CDR3 is TGTGCCAGCTCACCGATGCGGGACAGGGTTGAAGCTTTCTTT.

This clonotype was recorded at least ten times. The rearrangement joins TRBV11-3 to TRBJ2-1, with 7 positions matching TRBD2. The V and J ends lost 0 bases and 3 bases, in that order; junction bases with no gene match: 5. CDR1 SGHNT and CDR2 YENEEA come from the germline V gene. This CDR3 spans 16 amino acids. CDR3 DNA sequence: TGTGCCAGCAGCTTAGATGCCCAGCGGGACTACAATGAGCAGTTCTTC. Its translation: CASSLDAQRDYNEQFF.

This clonotype was seen a handful of times. The chain recombines TRBV12-3 or TRBV12-4 with TRBJ1-1, with D unresolved. The CDR3 spans 13 residues. V dropped 3 bases and J dropped 1 base, with 6 bases sitting between them. The DNA for the CDR3 is TGTGCCAGCAGTTTCTCAGCGAACACTGAAGCTTTCTTT. It is translated as CASSFSANTEAFF.

This clonotype was picked up a small number of times. This chain connects TRBV29-1 to TRBJ2-1, with TRBD1 matching over 10 bases. The length of the CDR3 is 12 residues. The germline V gene encodes CDR1 SQVTM and CDR2 ANQGSEA. Trimming removed 6 bases from V and 7 bases from J; junction bases left unmatched: 3. The CDR3: CSVGQGSNEQFF. The CDR3 DNA follows: TGCAGCGTGGGACAGGGGTCGAATGAGCAGTTCTTC.

This clonotype was observed a handful of times. This chain connects TRBV27 to TRBJ1-2, with 8 bases that match TRBD1. Germline V CDR1 and CDR2: MNHEY, SMNVEV (reference sequence). This CDR3 comprises 15 residues. After removal of 6 bases from V and 7 bases from J, the junction contained 13 bases not matched to a gene. In DNA form, the CDR3 reads TGTGCCAGCAGGTCTATCAGGGGGCGCTTGGTTGGCTACACCTTC. Translation: CASRSIRGRLVGYTF.

The chain links TRBV13 to TRBJ2-3; no reliable D call. The germline V gene encodes CDR1 PRHDT and CDR2 FYEKMQ (reference sequence). CDR3 length: 15 residues. V lost 5 bases and J lost 0, with 12 bases in between. The CDR3 loop reads CASSPGRMSTDTQYF. The CDR3 DNA reads as TGTGCCAGCAGCCCCGGACGGATGAGCACAGATACGCAGTATTTT.

The rearrangement uses TRBV10-3 and TRBJ2-7; D call uncertain. Germline values: CDR1 ENHRY, CDR2 SYGVKD. The CDR3 has 14 residues. V was clipped by 2 bases and J by 4 bases, with 12 bases between them. CDR3 protein: CAISEEKTLYEQYF. For the CDR3, the DNA is TGTGCCATCAGTGAGGAGAAGACCTTGTACGAGCAGTACTTC.

There are a few counts of this clonotype. The chain has TRBV20-1 and TRBJ1-5; D uncertain. Trimming took off 3 bases at V and 7 bases at J, with 10 bases between the two ends. CDR1 and CDR2 (germline): DFQATT, SNEGSKA (reference sequence). CDR3 size: 12 residues. As DNA, the CDR3 is TGCAGTGCTAGGAGGGCGGGACAGCCCCAGCATTTT. Residues: CSARRAGQPQHF.

The chain recombines TRBV29-1 with TRBJ2-1; 9 nucleotides match TRBD1. The CDR3 spans 14 residues. CDR1 SQVTM and CDR2 ANQGSEA come from the germline V gene. Unmatched junction bases numbered 7, after V lost 6 bases and J lost 4 bases. CDR3 loop: CSVDAGQGYNEQFF. The CDR3 nucleotides read TGCAGCGTCGACGCGGGACAGGGATACAATGAGCAGTTCTTC.

The chain employs TRBV6-2 or TRBV6-3 and TRBJ2-1, with unresolved D. Trimming left V 4 bases short and J 2 bases short, with 9 bases between. Germline V lookup: CDR1 MNHEY, CDR2 SVGEGT. The length of the CDR3 is 14 residues. CDR3 bases: TGTGCCAGCAGTTCAGAAGGAGCCTACAATGAGCAGTTCTTC. It encodes CASSSEGAYNEQFF.

This sequence joins TRBV11-3 and TRBJ2-5, with 10 bases lining up with TRBD1. CDR1 is SGHNT and CDR2 is YENEEA in the germline V gene. This CDR3 region has 15 residues. The V gene end was trimmed by 2 bases and the J gene end by 2 bases; junction bases not matched to a gene: 2. The CDR3 DNA is TGTGCCAGCAGCTTACGGACAGGGGGACAAGAGACCCAGTACTTC. It specifies CASSLRTGGQETQYF. Full variable domain (rest looked up from reference TRBV11-3 and TRBJ2-5): EAGVVQSPRYKIIEKKQPVAFWCNPISGHNTLYWYLQNLGQGPELLIRYENEEAVDDSQLPKDRFSAERLKGVDSTLKIQPAELGDSAVYLCASSLRTGGQETQYFGPGTRLLVL.

The chain joins TRBV7-8 to TRBJ1-1; 9 bases align to TRBD1. The germline V gene has CDR1 SGHVS and CDR2 FQNEAQ. The CDR3 is made up of 14 amino acids. Losses at the gene ends were 3 bases for V and 4 bases for J; bases not matched to a gene: 3. CDR3 region: CASSFRDRVTEAFF. The CDR3 region has the DNA TGTGCCAGCAGCTTCCGGGACAGGGTCACTGAAGCTTTCTTT. The variable domain in full, completed from reference TRBV7-8 and TRBJ1-1, reads GAGVSQSPRYKVAKRGQDVALRCDPISGHVSLFWYQQALGQGPEFLTYFQNEAQLDKSGLPSDRFFAERPEGSVSTLKIQRTQQEDSAVYLCASSFRDRVTEAFFGQGTRLTVV.

This clonotype occurred many times. V and J are TRBV14 and TRBJ2-7, with TRBD2 identical over 12 bases. Germline CDR1 SGHDN, CDR2 FVKESK. CDR3 length: 19 residues. Germline trimming cut 2 bases from V and 7 bases from J; bases unmatched to any gene: 18. The CDR3 region has the DNA TGTGCCAGCAGCCAACTCCCGCCTAGCGGGGGGGCGGTACGAGGGGAGCAGTACTTC. Translating it yields CASSQLPPSGGAVRGEQYF. Supplemented by reference TRBV14 and TRBJ2-7, the full variable domain reads EAGVTQFPSHSVIEKGQTVTLRCDPISGHDNLYWYRRVMGKEIKFLLHFVKESKQDESGMPNNRFLAERTGGTYSTLKVQPAELEDSGVYFCASSQLPPSGGAVRGEQYFGPGTRLTVT.

This clonotype was observed many times. The chain joins TRBV20-1 to TRBJ2-7, with 9 bases identical to TRBD2. Germline CDR1 and CDR2: DFQATT and SNEGSKA (reference sequence). The length of the CDR3 is 15 residues. V lost 1 base and J lost 5; bases outside the gene matches: 9. CDR3 in DNA: TGCAGTGCTAGAGTCCCCGGGGCGGGGGGGAACGAGCAGTACTTC. The encoded protein is CSARVPGAGGNEQYF.

The sample holds many counts of this clonotype. The chain employs TRBV18 and TRBJ2-1, with 8 bases matching TRBD2. Germline V gene sequence: CDR1 KGHSH, CDR2 LQKENI. The trim removed 5 bases at V and 6 bases at J, leaving 12 bases unmatched. The CDR3 is 16 amino acids. The CDR3 bases are TGTGCCAGCTCAAGCAGCGGGGGCGGGCTTATCAATGAGCAGTTCTTC. Protein: CASSSSGGGLINEQFF.

The genes are TRBV19 and TRBJ2-7, with 9 bases lining up with TRBD1. V lost 6 bases to trimming and J lost 2 bases; unmatched junction nucleotides: 5. The CDR3 covers 14 residues. The germline V gene has CDR1 LNHDA and CDR2 SQIVND (reference sequence). DNA of the CDR3: TGTGCCAGTAGCCGAGGACAGGGGACCTACGAGCAGTACTTC. Its protein product is CASSRGQGTYEQYF.

The chain carries TRBV12-5 and TRBJ2-3, with D hard to call. CDR1 is LGHNT and CDR2 is FRNRAP in the germline V gene. Trimming stripped 5 bases from V and 5 bases from J, with 5 bases between. The CDR3 contains 11 residues. The CDR3 spells CASGLIDTQYF. DNA of the CDR3: TGTGCTAGTGGTCTCATAGATACGCAGTATTTT.

This clonotype was seen many times. The chain uses TRBV20-1 and TRBJ2-1; 9 nucleotides line up with TRBD2. V was pared by 7 bases and J by 4 bases, with 5 bases of the junction left unmatched. From germline, CDR1 is DFQATT and CDR2 SNEGSKA (reference sequence). The CDR3 is 13 residues long. The CDR3 DNA sequence: TGCAGTGTGGAGACTAGCGGTTACAATGAGCAGTTCTTC. Amino acid sequence: CSVETSGYNEQFF.

J is TRBJ2-1 and V is TRBV11-2, with 7 bases identical to TRBD2. V was pared by 0 bases and J by 7 bases, with 9 bases of the junction left unmatched. The CDR3 extends over 16 amino acids. CDR1 and CDR2 (germline): SGHAT, FQNNGV. In DNA form, the CDR3 reads TGTGCCAGCAGCTTAGAATATGGGACTACGTGGAATGAGCAGTTCTTC. Translating it yields CASSLEYGTTWNEQFF.

The V and J genes are TRBV28 and TRBJ2-7, with TRBD2 matching 10 bases. V lost 5 bases to trimming and J lost 3 bases; unmatched junction nucleotides: 10. The length of the CDR3 is 16 residues. Germline V lookup: CDR1 MDHEN, CDR2 SYDVKM. CDR3 in DNA: TGTGCCAGCAGTGACTCACTAGCGGGACGCCTCTACGAGCAGTACTTC. Translated, it gives CASSDSLAGRLYEQYF.

The chain uses TRBV7-8 and TRBJ1-5, with TRBD1 as a possible D gene (6 bases). The CDR3 is 15 amino acids. Trimming pared 4 bases from V and 2 bases from J, leaving 12 bases between. Germline lookup yields CDR1 SGHVS and CDR2 FQNEAQ. The CDR3 sequence: CASSYREGGNQPQHF. The DNA of the CDR3 is TGTGCCAGCAGCTACAGGGAGGGTGGCAATCAGCCCCAGCATTTT.

As concerns this clonotype: This likely comes from a read error, as the CDR3 has no conserved phenylalanine or tryptophan at its end. This sequence joins TRBV7-9 and TRBJ1-2, with a weak D call TRBD1 (6 bases). V was trimmed by 5 bases and J by 5 bases, leaving 15 bases between them. In germline, CDR1 is SEHNR, CDR2 FQNEAQ (reference sequence). The CDR3 runs to 14 residues. The CDR3 sequence: CASSPDGGRYGYTL. CDR3 nucleotides: TGTGCCAGCAGCCCCGACGGGGGCAGATATGGCTACACCCTC.

The V gene is TRBV6-6, the J gene TRBJ1-3; D is undetermined. This CDR3 region has 12 residues. CDR1 MNHNY and CDR2 SVGAGI come from the germline V gene (reference sequence). The germline V and J ends were trimmed by 4 bases and 5 bases, with 6 bases remaining between them. The CDR3 sequence is CASSSQRNTIYF. The CDR3 DNA reads TGTGCCAGCAGTTCCCAGAGAAACACCATATATTTT.

There are a few counts of this clonotype. J is TRBJ2-7 and V is TRBV6-2 or TRBV6-3, with D perhaps TRBD1 (6 bases). Germline V gene sequence: CDR1 MNHEY, CDR2 SVGEGT. The germline V and J ends were trimmed by 9 bases and 0 bases, with 15 bases remaining between them. The CDR3 sequence is 14 residues long. CDR3 in DNA: TGTGCCAGTAAGCGGACAGATCTCTCCTACGAGCAGTACTTC. This translates into CASKRTDLSYEQYF.

The genes are TRBV28 and TRBJ1-2, with TRBD1 matching over 9 bases. The CDR3 has 16 amino acids. The trim removed 6 bases at V and 3 bases at J, leaving 11 bases unmatched. Germline CDR1 MDHEN, CDR2 SYDVKM. CDR3 in amino acids: CASRRAGTGSYYGYTF. DNA of the CDR3: TGTGCCAGCAGACGAGCCGGGACAGGGTCTTACTATGGCTACACCTTC.